The 9 T cell receptor beta chains in this list originate from one sample, sequenced in a study of T-cell memory formation after mild COVID-19. MiXCR, applied by TCRdb to the 5' RACE reads, yields one record per CDR3 protein. The sample lists 350,000 to 500,000 distinct CDR3 sequences, 20% to 25% occurring once. Sequencing used PBMCs or a T cell subset sorted from them (not recorded which). The receptor set was obtained from an adult woman who had mild COVID-19 (a few samples of this study predate the infection). Cell type and time point are not known.

The chain uses TRBV11-2 and TRBJ2-2; D is possibly TRBD2 (7 bases). The CDR3 is 17 residues long. In germline, CDR1 is SGHAT, CDR2 FQNNGV. The V end was cut by 0 bases, the J end by 3 bases, with 14 bases between. CDR3 DNA sequence: TGTGCCAGCAGCTTAGAGGGGGGGCAGGGCTACACCGGGGAGCTGTTTTTT. Its protein product is CASSLEGGQGYTGELFF.

This clonotype was seen only once. The J gene is TRBJ2-1, the V gene TRBV20-1; D might be TRBD1 or TRBD2, each matching 7 bases. Trimming took 5 bases from V and 2 from J, leaving 13 bases between them. This CDR3 spans 14 amino acids. Germline lookup yields CDR1 DFQATT and CDR2 SNEGSKA (reference sequence). As DNA, the CDR3 is TGCAGTGCTCTTCAGGGGGGGCCCTACAATGAGCAGTTCTTC. This gives the protein CSALQGGPYNEQFF.

The genes are TRBV27 and TRBJ2-7; 13 bases fit TRBD2. CDR1 and CDR2 (germline): MNHEY, SMNVEV (reference sequence). The V and J ends lost 3 bases and 7 bases, in that order; junction bases with no gene match: 6. The CDR3 is 15 residues long. The CDR3 here is CASSFRLAGGGEQYF. The DNA of the CDR3 is TGTGCCAGCAGTTTCCGACTAGCGGGAGGAGGGGAGCAGTACTTC.

The chain couples TRBV10-3 to TRBJ1-2; TRBD1 might be the D (5 bases). Trimming removed 2 bases at V and 2 bases at J, with 12 bases between. The germline V gene encodes CDR1 ENHRY and CDR2 SYGVKD. This CDR3 is 15 amino acids long. CDR3 bases: TGTGCCATCAGTGAGCCGGCGGGGCAGAACTATGGCTACACCTTC. It yields the protein CAISEPAGQNYGYTF.

This clonotype was picked up a small number of times. This chain joins TRBV20-1 and TRBJ2-1, with D maybe TRBD2 (6 bases). The CDR3 is made up of 12 amino acids. In germline, CDR1 is DFQATT, CDR2 SNEGSKA (reference sequence). V gave up 5 bases and J gave up 6 bases, with 11 bases separating them. In DNA form, the CDR3 reads TGCAGTGCTCGCCTTAGCGGCAATGAGCAGTTCTTC. Its protein product is CSARLSGNEQFF.

This clonotype was counted between two and nine times. The V gene is TRBV2, the J gene TRBJ1-2; D is ambiguous. V dropped 4 bases and J dropped 0 bases, with 9 bases sitting between them. The germline V gene encodes CDR1 SNHLY and CDR2 FYNNEI. This CDR3 comprises 14 residues. The CDR3 DNA reads TGTGCCAGCAGTGCCCAGTCCTCTAACTATGGCTACACCTTC. Amino acids: CASSAQSSNYGYTF.

This clonotype has at least ten counts. V gene TRBV7-9 combines with J gene TRBJ2-3; D is undetermined. Germline V gene data show CDR1 as SEHNR and CDR2 as FQNEAQ (reference sequence). CDR3 length equals 12 residues. Trimming removed 0 bases at V and 6 bases at J, with 4 bases between. The CDR3 loop reads CASSLARDTQYF. The CDR3 DNA is TGTGCCAGCAGCTTAGCTCGTGATACGCAGTATTTT.

The chain carries TRBV7-6 and TRBJ1-2; possibly TRBD1 for D (6 bases). V lost 0 bases to trimming and J lost 1 base, with 15 bases between them. This CDR3 is 17 amino acids long. Germline-derived CDR1 and CDR2 are SGHVS and FNYEAQ. CDR3 sequence reads: CASSLAVGGRFNYGYTF. CDR3 nucleotides: TGTGCCAGCAGCTTAGCGGTAGGGGGTAGATTTAACTATGGCTACACCTTC.

The V gene is TRBV7-8, the J gene TRBJ1-2; TRBD1 matches 10 bases. The germline V gene has CDR1 SGHVS and CDR2 FQNEAQ. V was clipped by 4 bases and J by 6 bases; unmatched bases: 14. The CDR3 contains 17 residues. The chain's CDR3 is CASSYLTGGLLGDGYTF. As DNA, the CDR3 is TGTGCCAGCAGCTATTTGACAGGGGGCCTTTTGGGGGATGGCTACACCTTC.